Presented here are 16 T cell receptor beta chains from one specimen sequenced in a study of T cell clonality in common variable immunodeficiency. Sequencing was performed with immunoSEQ multiplex PCR; in TCRdb, only in-frame clones are kept and a portion is missing. The sample shows about 45,000 clones, none of them appearing just once. Sequenced sample: peripheral blood mononuclear cells. The receptors were gathered from a person aged 18 to 75 in good health.

This clone was counted many times. The read stops 3 residues short of the end of the CDR3; the missing end is completed from the germline J gene. The rearrangement uses TRBV5-1 and TRBJ1-4, with a possible D match to TRBD1 (5 bases). The CDR3 totals 13 residues. CDR1 is SGHRS and CDR2 is YFSETQ in the germline V gene. The ends were cut back, 5 bases at V and 7 bases at J, with 12 bases in the middle. The CDR3 loop is CASRLGASEKLFF. Partial CDR3 DNA: TGCGCCAGCAGGTTAGGGGCAAGTGAAAAA.

This clone was counted many times. The DNA ends 3 residues before the CDR3 does, and the rest of the CDR3 is filled in from the germline J gene. The chain couples TRBV6-1 to TRBJ1-1; tentative D call: TRBD1 (5 bases). V lost 1 base and J 4 bases, leaving 13 bases between the germline ends. CDR1 and CDR2 from the germline V gene are MNHNS and SASEGT. CDR3 length: 15 amino acids. Incomplete CDR3 DNA: TGTGCCAGCAGTGAAGTTTCGAGGGGTAGCACTGAA. It translates to CASSEVSRGSTE. The CDR3, in full, reads CASSEVSRGSTEAFF.

This clone has ten or more counts. The read comes to an end 3 residues before the CDR3 does, leaving the germline J gene to fill in the end. This CDR3 is also generated by other DNA sequences in the sample. This chain connects TRBV6-4 to TRBJ2-1, with 7 positions matching TRBD1. The J segment lost 1 base and the V segment lost 6 bases, leaving 6 bases of the junction unmatched. The length of the CDR3 is 15 residues. Germline-derived CDR1 and CDR2 are MRHNA and SNTAGT. The CDR3 protein is CASSATGDSYNEQFF. Partial CDR3 DNA: TGTGCCAGCAGCGCCACAGGGGATTCCTACAATGAG.

This clone was recorded at least ten times. The read terminates 3 residues before the CDR3 end, so the remaining end is supplied by the germline J gene. The chain employs TRBV6-2 or TRBV6-3 and TRBJ2-7, with 14 bases aligning to TRBD2. This CDR3 comprises 15 residues. V was pared by 6 bases and J by 3 bases, with 4 bases of the junction left unmatched. Germline V gives CDR1 MNHEY, CDR2 SVGEGT. The CDR3: CASSPGLAGGYEQYF. The part of the CDR3 DNA that was read is TGTGCCAGCAGCCCCGGACTAGCGGGAGGCTACGAG.

The table lists this clone with many counts. The sequence runs out 3 residues before the end of the CDR3; the remainder is reconstructed from the germline J gene. The chain recombines TRBV5-1 with TRBJ1-5; tentative D call: TRBD1 (5 bases). The V end was cut by 3 bases, the J end by 7 bases, with 14 bases between. CDR1 SGHRS and CDR2 YFSETQ come from the germline V gene. The CDR3 consists of 14 residues. The chain's CDR3 is CASSWGLGDQPQHF. The DNA read from the CDR3 is TGCGCCAGCAGCTGGGGACTCGGAGACCAGCCC. Variable domain in full (rest from reference TRBV5-1 and TRBJ1-5): KAGVTQTPRYLIKTRGQQVTLSCSPISGHRSVSWYQQTPGQGLQFLFEYFSETQRNKGNFPGRFSGRQFSNSRSEMNVSTLELGDSALYLCASSWGLGDQPQHFGDGTRLSIL.

This clone was counted ten times or more. The sequenced fragment ends 3 residues before the CDR3 boundary, so the rest is inferred from the germline J gene. V gene TRBV20-1 combines with J gene TRBJ1-4; 9 positions match TRBD1. J was trimmed by 8 bases and V by 3 bases; bases with no gene match: 4. Germline CDR1 and CDR2: DFQATT and SNEGSKA (reference sequence). This CDR3 region has 13 residues. The covered CDR3 bases are TGCAGTGCTAGCGGGGACAGGGCCGAAAAA. Translation: CSASGDRAEK. The full CDR3 sequence reads CSASGDRAEKLFF.

This clone was counted between two and nine times. The sequence runs out 3 residues before the end of the CDR3; the remainder is reconstructed from the germline J gene. This chain links TRBV7-2 with TRBJ1-5; TRBD1 aligns across 7 bases. The V gene end was trimmed by 1 base and the J gene end by 0 bases; junction bases not matched to a gene: 0. Germline loops: CDR1 SGHTA, CDR2 FQGNSA. CDR3 length equals 15 residues. CDR3 sequence reads: CASSLGQGSNQPQHF. The sequenced part of the CDR3 DNA is TGTGCCAGCAGCTTAGGACAGGGTAGCAATCAGCCC.

This clone was recorded at least ten times. The CDR3 end is not reached by the read, which stops 3 residues before it; the germline J gene fills it in. This rearrangement joins TRBV20-1 to TRBJ1-2; 10 nucleotides match TRBD1. In germline, CDR1 is DFQATT, CDR2 SNEGSKA (reference sequence). The V gene end was trimmed by 6 bases and the J gene end by 4 bases; junction bases not matched to a gene: 8. The CDR3 sequence is 14 residues long. The CDR3 region is CSAAPDRGFYGYTF. The CDR3 DNA, read in part, is TGCAGTGCCGCCCCGGACAGGGGGTTCTATGGC.

This clone was counted at least ten times. The observed sequence ends 3 residues before the CDR3 terminus, with the missing tail filled in from the germline J gene. The rearrangement uses TRBV7-3 and TRBJ1-1; TRBD1 agrees at 8 bases. CDR1 is SGHTA, CDR2 FQGTGA, per germline. J gave up 6 bases and V 5 bases, and 8 bases lay outside the gene matches. There are 14 residues in the CDR3. CDR3 sequence: CASSAGTGLSEAFF. Partial CDR3 DNA: TGTGCCAGCAGCGCCGGGACAGGTCTCTCTGAA.

This clone was recorded at least ten times. CDR3 region: CASSPTLSRDTQYF. CDR3 bases read: TGTGCCAGCTCACCCACCTTATCCCGGGATACG. The rearrangement uses TRBV18 and TRBJ2-3; no definite D call. The read terminates 3 residues ahead of where the CDR3 ends, so the germline J gene completes it. This CDR3 region has 14 residues. Trimming stripped 3 bases from V and 6 bases from J, with 13 bases between. Germline assignment: CDR1 KGHSH and CDR2 LQKENI.

This clone was counted at least ten times. The read ends 3 residues shy of where the CDR3 ends; the end is completed using the germline J gene. The rearrangement links TRBV27 to TRBJ1-1; TRBD1 is a possible D gene (6 bases). V lost 1 base and J lost 5, with 14 bases in between. The CDR3 runs 15 residues. Germline lookup yields CDR1 MNHEY and CDR2 SMNVEV (reference sequence). CDR3 residues: CASSLYGGALTEAFF. The CDR3 DNA, read in part, is TGTGCCAGCAGTTTATACGGGGGGGCTTTAACTGAA.

This clone was recorded at least ten times. Read data end 3 residues before the CDR3 end; the end is taken from the germline J gene. The chain joins TRBV6-4 to TRBJ2-3; maybe TRBD1 (5 bases). Trimming pared 0 bases from V and 4 bases from J, leaving 11 bases between. The CDR3 has 15 amino acids. The V gene's germline CDR1 is MRHNA and CDR2 SNTAGT. The DNA read from the CDR3 is TGTGCCAGCAGTGACTCTAGGGGTTCGTCAGATACG. Its translation is CASSDSRGSSDT. The whole CDR3 reads CASSDSRGSSDTQYF.

On this clone: The junction does not match germline at one end; this may be a read error. Coverage ceases 3 residues before the CDR3 finishes, and the germline J gene fills in the end. The gene calls are TRBV7-7 and TRBJ2-7; 14 nucleotides agree with TRBD2. This CDR3 has 16 amino acids. Germline V gene lookup returns CDR1 SSHAT and CDR2 FNYEAQ (reference sequence). The part of the CDR3 DNA that was read is TGTGCTAGCAGCGCTCGACTAGCGGGAGGGTTCCACGAG. It encodes CASSARLAGGFHE. The full CDR3 protein reads CASSARLAGGFHEQYF.

This clone was detected ten times or more. The read stops 3 residues short of the end of the CDR3; the missing end is completed from the germline J gene. J is TRBJ1-2 and V is TRBV14; 7 nucleotides agree with TRBD1. The CDR3 extends over 13 amino acids. Germline lookup yields CDR1 SGHDN and CDR2 FVKESK. CDR3 region: CASSQVGGRGYTF. The covered CDR3 bases are TGTGCCAGCAGCCAAGTAGGGGGCCGAGGC.

There are many counts of this clone. The read terminates 3 residues ahead of where the CDR3 ends, so the germline J gene completes it. The gene calls are TRBV18 and TRBJ2-5; 9 bases match TRBD2. The CDR3 has 16 amino acids. CDR1 and CDR2 from the germline V gene are KGHSH and LQKENI. V lost 3 bases to trimming and J lost 2 bases; unmatched junction nucleotides: 7. The CDR3 spells CASSPQSSGNQETQYF. CDR3 DNA (partial): TGTGCCAGCTCACCGCAGTCTAGCGGGAATCAAGAGACC.

This clone was observed many times. Germline and junction disagree at one end, which may indicate a read error. The read halts 3 residues ahead of the CDR3 end, with the missing end drawn from the germline J gene. The chain has TRBV4-2 and TRBJ2-7, with D perhaps being TRBD1 or TRBD2 (6 bases each). CDR3 size: 15 residues. Germline CDR1 reads LGHNA; CDR2 reads YNFKEQ. CDR3 loop: CASSQEGDLSYEQYF. The CDR3 bases that were read are TGCGCCAGCAGCCAAGAGGGGGACTTATCCTACGAG.